One sample yielded the 4 T cell receptor beta chains listed below, sequenced in a study of Tregs in tolerant kidney transplant recipients. Method: immunoSEQ multiplex PCR; TCRdb's copy keeps in-frame clones and lacks some. Of tens of thousands of clones in the sample, under 95% are singletons; the top ten hold 0.46%. The sequences come from CD4+ T cells from blood, collected before the transplant. The origin of the receptors is a human donor who received a combined kidney and bone marrow transplant.

The CDR3 sequence is CASSIGQGYGYTF. The CDR3 nucleotides read TGTGCCAGTAGTATAGGACAAGGCTATGGCTACACCTTC. V and J are TRBV19 and TRBJ1-2; the D is unclear. The germline V gene has CDR1 LNHDA and CDR2 SQIVND (reference sequence). V lost 1 base to trimming and J lost 4 bases, with 7 bases between them. This CDR3 spans 13 amino acids.

The chain recombines TRBV2 with TRBJ2-4; the D is unclear. Germline assignment: CDR1 SNHLY and CDR2 FYNNEI. The CDR3 sequence is 12 residues long. Trimming left V 7 bases short and J 4 bases short, with 8 bases between. The CDR3 reads CASNSEKNIQYF. In nucleotides, the CDR3 is TGTGCCAGCAACTCCGAGAAAAACATTCAGTACTTC.

This rearrangement joins TRBV9 to TRBJ1-2; 8 nucleotides line up with TRBD1. This CDR3 has 14 residues. J was trimmed by 4 bases and V by 4 bases; bases with no gene match: 6. Germline CDR1 and CDR2: SGDLS and YYNGEE. In DNA form, the CDR3 reads TGTGCCAGCAGCTCCAGACAGGGGCTCTATGGCTACACCTTC. This gives the protein CASSSRQGLYGYTF.

The chain combines TRBV4-1 with TRBJ2-7; 9 nucleotides match TRBD1. The J segment lost 1 base and the V segment lost 5 bases, leaving 18 bases of the junction unmatched. CDR3 size: 19 residues. Per germline, CDR1 MGHRA and CDR2 YSYEKL. CDR3 protein: CASSIAWGQGLFKSYEQYF. The CDR3 nucleotides are TGCGCCAGCAGCATAGCCTGGGGACAGGGACTGTTTAAATCCTACGAGCAGTACTTC.